One sample yielded the 13 T cell receptor beta chains listed below, sequenced in a study of human T cells and chemical hapten exposure. Using its own MiXCR run on the RACE reads, TCRdb lists one record per CDR3 protein. The sample lists tens of thousands of distinct CDR3 sequences, about 11% occurring once. The time point is: patch test 1, 2 weeks after DPC sensitization. The sample's treatment: therapeutic diphenylcyclopropenone sensitization with weekly scalp DPC. Sequencing used whole blood, obtained in connection with sensitization to the hapten diphenylcyclopropenone (DPC). The receptors derive from a man in his forties with alopecia areata. Some clones in this sample may be carry-over from other donors' samples.

This chain connects TRBV15 to TRBJ2-4; D ambiguous. V was shortened by 0 bases and J by 7 bases, with 4 bases between the two germline ends. The CDR3 is 12 residues long. CDR1 and CDR2 (germline): LNHNV, YYDKDF (reference sequence). The CDR3 bases are TGTGCCACCAGCAGAGATGAGAACATTCAGTACTTC. It yields the protein CATSRDENIQYF.

There are a few counts of this clonotype. V is TRBV19 and J is TRBJ2-1, with D uncertain. The germline V gene encodes CDR1 LNHDA and CDR2 SQIVND (reference sequence). V dropped 5 bases and J dropped 6 bases, with 20 bases sitting between them. This CDR3 has 16 amino acids. CDR3 protein: CASSVGGHRAGNEQFF. The DNA of the CDR3 is TGTGCCAGTAGTGTCGGTGGGCACCGAGCCGGCAATGAGCAGTTCTTC.

The chain couples TRBV5-6 to TRBJ2-1, with D tentatively TRBD1 or TRBD2 (5 bases each). The CDR3 length is 16 residues. Trimming stripped 4 bases from V and 6 bases from J, with 20 bases between. Germline V CDR1 and CDR2: SGHDT, YYEEEE. CDR3 residues: CASSRILGAFFNEQFF. CDR3 nucleotides: TGTGCCAGCAGCCGTATACTAGGGGCTTTCTTCAATGAGCAGTTCTTC.

This clonotype was counted ten times or more. This chain joins TRBV6-2 or TRBV6-3 and TRBJ1-1, with TRBD1 identical over 7 bases. Trimming took 2 bases from V and 1 from J; bases not matched to a gene: 10. The CDR3 contains 17 residues. CDR1 and CDR2 (germline): MNHEY, SVGEGT. CDR3 amino acids: CASSYGKDRLTNTEAFF. The CDR3 DNA reads as TGTGCCAGCAGTTACGGGAAGGACAGGCTTACGAACACTGAAGCTTTCTTT.

This sequence joins TRBV7-6 and TRBJ2-7, with TRBD1 as a possible D gene (6 bases). Germline V gene lookup returns CDR1 SGHVS and CDR2 FNYEAQ. The V and J ends lost 9 bases and 3 bases respectively, with 21 bases between them. The CDR3 is made up of 15 amino acids. The CDR3 nucleotides are TGTGCCAGTGCGATACAACAGGGACCGAACTACGAGCAGTACTTC. It is translated as CASAIQQGPNYEQYF. Together with reference TRBV7-6 and TRBJ2-7, the CDR3 gives the full variable domain: GAGVSQSPRYKVTKRGQDVALRCDPISGHVSLYWYRQALGQGPEFLTYFNYEAQQDKSGLPNDRFSAERPEGSISTLTIQRTEQRDSAMYRCASAIQQGPNYEQYFGPGTRLTVT.

The rearrangement links TRBV29-1 to TRBJ1-6; tentative D call: TRBD1 (5 bases). Per the germline V gene, CDR1 is SQVTM and CDR2 is ANQGSEA. V lost 5 bases, J lost 5 bases, and 13 bases lay in between. There are 14 residues in the CDR3. The CDR3 loop is CSVYSGPNNSPLHF. In DNA, the CDR3 is TGCAGCGTTTATTCAGGGCCGAATAATTCACCCCTCCACTTT.

This clonotype was observed many times. The chain combines TRBV20-1 with TRBJ2-7, with 12 nucleotides matching TRBD2. Germline lookup yields CDR1 DFQATT and CDR2 SNEGSKA (reference sequence). V trimming: 6 bases; J trimming: 5 bases; junction bases outside the gene matches: 8. The CDR3 is made up of 14 amino acids. CDR3 sequence: CSAKTSGRTDEQYF. Written as DNA, the CDR3 is TGCAGTGCGAAAACTAGCGGGAGGACAGACGAGCAGTACTTC.

This clonotype was counted a few times. The gene calls are TRBV2 and TRBJ2-1; no reliable D call. The V end was cut by 6 bases, the J end by 12 bases, with 15 bases between. The CDR3 has 12 residues. Germline loops: CDR1 SNHLY, CDR2 FYNNEI. DNA for the CDR3: TGTGCCAGCAGCGCCACCACTGCCGGGCAGTTCTTC. Residues: CASSATTAGQFF.

This clonotype is classed as medium-sized. The V and J genes are TRBV7-2 and TRBJ1-5; 12 bases agree with TRBD1. J was trimmed by 4 bases and V by 1 base; bases with no gene match: 5. CDR3 size: 17 residues. CDR1 SGHTA and CDR2 FQGNSA come from the germline V gene. The CDR3 sequence is CASSLEGQGARNQPQHF. DNA for the CDR3: TGTGCCAGCAGCTTAGAGGGACAGGGGGCTAGGAATCAGCCCCAGCATTTT. The whole variable domain, remainder taken from reference TRBV7-2 and TRBJ1-5, is GAGVSQSPSNKVTEKGKDVELRCDPISGHTALYWYRQSLGQGLEFLIYFQGNSAPDKSGLPSDRFSAERTGGSVSTLTIQRTQQEDSAVYLCASSLEGQGARNQPQHFGDGTRLSIL.

This clonotype was detected ten times or more. The chain is built from TRBV4-1 and TRBJ1-1; D unclear. Trimming stripped 0 bases from V and 7 bases from J, with 9 bases between. The CDR3 sequence is 13 residues long. Germline loops: CDR1 MGHRA, CDR2 YSYEKL. This CDR3 is CASSQERTGEAFF. CDR3 nucleotide sequence: TGCGCCAGCAGCCAAGAAAGGACGGGTGAAGCTTTCTTT.

This clonotype has only a few counts. The V and J genes are TRBV6-2 or TRBV6-3 and TRBJ2-1, with TRBD2 matching 13 bases. This CDR3 is built from 17 residues. Germline CDR1 MNHEY, CDR2 SVGEGT. The J segment lost 10 bases and the V segment lost 0 bases, leaving 9 bases of the junction unmatched. CDR3 nucleotides: TGTGCCAGCAGTTACTCGGCAGGACTAGCGGGAGATTGGGAGCAGTTCTTC. Its protein product is CASSYSAGLAGDWEQFF.

This clonotype was detected many times. The gene calls are TRBV30 and TRBJ1-2; D gene ambiguous. The CDR3 has 12 residues. V was pared by 3 bases and J by 8 bases, with 13 bases between. From germline, CDR1 is GTSNPN and CDR2 SVGIG (reference sequence). The CDR3 region is CAWRGALEGYTF. CDR3 bases: TGTGCCTGGAGGGGCGCTCTGGAGGGCTACACCTTC.

There are many counts of this clonotype. V usage is TRBV27 and J usage is TRBJ1-2, with 11 bases that match TRBD1. J lost 7 bases, V lost 4 bases, and 5 bases had no gene match. Germline CDR1 is MNHEY and CDR2 is SMNVEV (reference sequence). The CDR3 is made up of 14 amino acids. The CDR3 nucleotides read TGTGCCAGCAGTTGGGACAGGGGGTCTACTGGCTACACCTTC. Encoded protein: CASSWDRGSTGYTF.